Listed here is a single TCR beta chain. The age range of participants was 18 to 89 years, with residence in about two dozen US areas. The study recruited exposed participants who had met a COVID-19 case within 2 weeks before entry. The CDR3 consists of 16 residues. From germline, CDR1 is SGHRS and CDR2 YFSETQ. V was pared by 4 bases and J by 0 bases, with 15 bases between. In the study's own analysis: The assay estimated nucleated cells by amplifying reference gene primers. TCRdb's copy holds only in-frame clones and misses some; the assay was immunoSEQ multiplex PCR. V and J calls and clone size are those listed in that table; D and trimming were worked out from the DNA. In the table there are approximately 220,000 clones, under 90% of which are singletons. This sample stems from a study of blood T cell repertoires in COVID-19. Study-wide context: Acute and convalescent COVID-19 samples came from the United States, Italy and Spain.

The rearrangement links TRBV5-1 to TRBJ2-3, with a possible D match to TRBD1 (5 bases). Sequencing was performed on PBMCs or T cells enriched from blood (not recorded which). This clonotype was obtained from a woman aged 40 to 50 who had been exposed to COVID-19. CDR3 in amino acids: CASSIRQHSSTDTQYF. The CDR3 bases are TGCGCCAGCAGCATTAGACAGCACTCTAGCACAGATACGCAGTATTTT.